This T cell receptor beta chain emerged from a study of shared clonotypes between healthy human individuals. Study-wide background: A donor's plate count was three for CD4 naive and three for CD4 memory; CD8 naive had two and CD8 memory one. General observations from the study: Sorted-subset samples were not fully sequenced, rarefaction indicated.

Execution of the assay was at deep level. Clones were sequenced by immunoSEQ multiplex PCR, and TCRdb holds only the in-frame ones, with some missing. This sample has 1,100,000 or so clones, with approximately 80% found just once. A remark on this clone: Its target is not known.

The receptor was isolated from a man in his late teens or twenties in good health. Some clones in this sample may be carry-over from other donors' samples. The sample comprised memory CD4+ T cells from PBMCs. The subset here: CD45RA-negative fraction.

The CDR3: CASSVGSRVTETQYF. DNA of the CDR3: TGTGCCAGCAGCGTAGGAAGTAGAGTTACGGAGACCCAGTACTTC. The rearrangement joins TRBV9 to TRBJ2-5; no firm D call. The CDR3 length is 15 residues. Trimming took off 0 bases at V and 5 bases at J, with 14 bases between the two ends. The V gene's germline CDR1 is SGDLS and CDR2 YYNGEE.